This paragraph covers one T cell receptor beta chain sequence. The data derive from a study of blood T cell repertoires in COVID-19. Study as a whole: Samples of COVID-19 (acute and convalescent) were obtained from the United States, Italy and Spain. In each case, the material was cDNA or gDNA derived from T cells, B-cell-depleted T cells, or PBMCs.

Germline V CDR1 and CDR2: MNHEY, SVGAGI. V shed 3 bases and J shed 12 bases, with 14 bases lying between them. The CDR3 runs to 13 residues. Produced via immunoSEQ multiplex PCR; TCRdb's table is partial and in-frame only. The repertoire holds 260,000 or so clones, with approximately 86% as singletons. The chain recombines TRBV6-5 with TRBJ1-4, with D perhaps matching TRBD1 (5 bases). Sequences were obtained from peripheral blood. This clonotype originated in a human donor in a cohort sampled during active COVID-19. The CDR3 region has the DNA TGTGCCAGCAGTTATACAGGTCCTTTGCAACTGTTTTTT. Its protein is CASSYTGPLQLFF.